This T cell receptor beta chain was sequenced during a study of blood T cell repertoires in COVID-19 (dated by TCRdb to about 2020). Background for the entire study: Collaborator samples came from the United States, Italy and Spain and covered acute and convalescent phases of COVID-19. The samples were drawn from two sources: the first 160 participants of the ongoing ImmuneRACE study, and 1,000 to 1,500 subjects contributed by 6 global collaborators. The prospective study material was composed of cDNA or gDNA derived from T cells, B-cell-depleted T cells, or PBMCs. Nearly every sample came with metadata listing a de-identified subject ID, COVID-19 status, age in years and sex. A freely available public database, intended as a resource for researchers studying the immune response to SARS-CoV-2, is where the repertoires were released. Where available, HLA class I and class II types were obtained from metadata supplied by the sample provider rather than from assay-based typing. Deeply sampled blood TCRbeta repertoires from subjects exposed to, actively infected with, or recovered from COVID-19 were included in the dataset.

What the authors observed across the whole study: How much clinical and demographic metadata was included differed by source and by participant, and the metadata was provided uncurated.

TCRbeta CDR3 regions were amplified from genomic DNA using the immunoSEQ Assay, a bias-controlled multiplex PCR. The study's own analysis went as follows. Nucleated cell counts per sample were estimated from amplification of reference gene primers within the assay. Sequence reads were collapsed and filtered to measure the absolute abundance of every unique TCRbeta CDR3 rearrangement. For each sample, productive Simpson clonality was calculated by taking the square root of Simpson's diversity index across productive rearrangements. This immuneACCESS table, as held by TCRdb, lists in-frame sequences with V and J called but not all clones. Of the missing ones, under half trace to an unresolved V gene in checked studies; the others have no known cause. V and J calls plus clone size are reproduced from that table; the DNA served to infer D and trimming. The sample has about 180,000 clones on record, approximately 88% of them singletons. The ten largest clones represent roughly 7.2% of the sample.

The germline ends are 15 bases apart after V is trimmed by 7 bases and J by 5 bases. Counted from cysteine to phenylalanine, this CDR3 has 14 amino acids. Only the CDR3 portion is preserved as DNA: 42 bases, with reading frame beginning at the first base. CDR1 and CDR2 are read off the germline V gene as SGHRS and YFSETQ. In Seattle, one collaborating source enrolled patients while the infection was active and tracked those patients longitudinally over the course of disease. Whole blood was collected in K2EDTA tubes by collaborating institutions according to the institutions' own protocols. Collaborator samples were shipped for TCRbeta analysis as frozen whole blood, isolated PBMCs, or DNA extracted from either sample type. Regarding this clone: No cognate antigen has been identified for it. No qualities accompany the bases; no much larger clone lies one base away.

The specimen sequenced was peripheral blood. The receptor comes from a woman aged 40 to 49 with COVID-19, enrolled during active disease. In this chain, TRBV5-1 is recombined with TRBJ1-4, and TRBD1 may be the D gene, going by 6 matching bases. The DNA sequence is given as TGCGCCAGCGGGGAGGGGGTCGCGAATGAAAAACTGTTTTTT. This is translated as CASGEGVANEKLFF.